This entry is about one TCR beta chain. Because the CDR3's place on the DNA is in doubt, the DNA is left out and the CDR3 is given as listed by TCRdb. Indicated time point: before trial treatment. CDR1 and CDR2 (germline): WNHNN, SYGVQD (reference sequence). The CDR3 is 16 amino acids in total, end residues counted. This sample is drawn from a study of low-dose radiotherapy and immunotherapy resistance in tumors. TRAV- and TRBV-specific primers were used for first-strand cDNA, which covered alpha and beta chains. The PCR that amplified TCRs ran for around 21 cycles, relying on a constant-region primer and a V-primer adapter. TCRdb analysed the reads with MiXCR anew, one entry per CDR3 protein. Here the sample spans some 60,000 distinct CDR3 sequences, roughly 29% being singletons.

This receptor was identified in a male donor with rectosigmoid adenocarcinoma. The chain is built from TRBV10-1 and TRBJ2-2; the table's D call of TRBD1 was not tested on the DNA. The material sequenced was PBMCs, taken before treatment. This CDR3 reads CASSVGAKMHRGAVFF.